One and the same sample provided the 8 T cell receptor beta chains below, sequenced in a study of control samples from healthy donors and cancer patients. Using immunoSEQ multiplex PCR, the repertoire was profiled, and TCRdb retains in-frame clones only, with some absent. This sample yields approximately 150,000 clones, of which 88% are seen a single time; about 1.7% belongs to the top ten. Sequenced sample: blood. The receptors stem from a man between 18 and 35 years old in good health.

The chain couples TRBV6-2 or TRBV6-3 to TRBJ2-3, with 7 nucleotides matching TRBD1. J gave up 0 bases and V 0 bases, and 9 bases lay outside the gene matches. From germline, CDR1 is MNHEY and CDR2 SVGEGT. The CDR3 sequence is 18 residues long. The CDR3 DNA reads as TGTGCCAGCAGTTACTCTCCCGGACAGGCTAGGAGCACAGATACGCAGTATTTT. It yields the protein CASSYSPGQARSTDTQYF.

The CDR3 loop is CASSGYEGGETQYF. The CDR3 region has the DNA TGTGCCAGCAGCGGATACGAGGGAGGAGAGACCCAGTACTTC. The chain employs TRBV9 and TRBJ2-5, with a weak D call TRBD2 (6 bases). V shed 3 bases and J shed 4 bases, with 13 bases lying between them. The CDR3 runs 14 residues. Germline V gene data show CDR1 as SGDLS and CDR2 as YYNGEE.

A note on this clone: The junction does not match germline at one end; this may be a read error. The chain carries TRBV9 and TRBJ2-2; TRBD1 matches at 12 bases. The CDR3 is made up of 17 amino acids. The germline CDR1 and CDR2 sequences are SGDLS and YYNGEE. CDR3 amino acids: CASSPRGQGANAGELFF. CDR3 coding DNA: TGTGCCAGCAGCCCTCGGGGACAGGGGGCGAACGCCGGGGAGCTGTTTTTT.

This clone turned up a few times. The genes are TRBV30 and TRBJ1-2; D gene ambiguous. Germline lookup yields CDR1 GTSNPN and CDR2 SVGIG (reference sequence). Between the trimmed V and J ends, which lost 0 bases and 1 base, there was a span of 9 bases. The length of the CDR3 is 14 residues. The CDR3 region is CAWSVPENNYGYTF. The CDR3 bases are TGTGCCTGGAGTGTACCTGAAAATAACTATGGCTACACCTTC.

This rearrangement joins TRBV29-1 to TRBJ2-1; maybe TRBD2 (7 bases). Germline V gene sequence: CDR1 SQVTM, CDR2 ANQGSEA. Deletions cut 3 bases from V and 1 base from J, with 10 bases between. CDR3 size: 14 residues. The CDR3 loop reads CSVDRGGSYNEQFF. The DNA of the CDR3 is TGCAGCGTTGACAGGGGAGGGTCCTACAATGAGCAGTTCTTC.

The CDR3 here is CASSVGQGNGYTF. CDR3 coding DNA: TGTGCCAGCAGCGTAGGGCAGGGGAATGGCTACACCTTC. The chain combines TRBV9 with TRBJ1-2; weak D call: TRBD1 (6 bases). With 0 bases removed from V and 6 bases from J, the gap between germline ends came to 9 bases. The germline CDR1 and CDR2 sequences are SGDLS and YYNGEE. The CDR3 totals 13 residues.

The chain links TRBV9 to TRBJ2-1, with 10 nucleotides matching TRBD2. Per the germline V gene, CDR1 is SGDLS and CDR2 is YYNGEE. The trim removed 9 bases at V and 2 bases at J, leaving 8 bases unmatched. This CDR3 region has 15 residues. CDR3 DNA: TGTGCCAACCCGCTAGCGGGGGAAACCTACAATGAGCAGTTCTTC. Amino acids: CANPLAGETYNEQFF.

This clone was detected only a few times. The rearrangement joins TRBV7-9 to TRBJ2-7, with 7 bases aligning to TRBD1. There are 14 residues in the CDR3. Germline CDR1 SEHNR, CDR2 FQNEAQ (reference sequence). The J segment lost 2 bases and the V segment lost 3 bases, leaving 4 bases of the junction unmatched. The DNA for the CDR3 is TGTGCCAGCAGCTTTACCGGACAGGCCTACGAGCAGTACTTC. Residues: CASSFTGQAYEQYF.